Following are 22 T cell receptor beta chains from one sample sequenced in a study of tumor-infiltrating lymphocytes in primary liver carcinoma. Co-extracting RNA and DNA was done with roughly 17-34 mg of unsorted bulk tissue as input. Making TCR beta cDNA involved approximately 0.5 ug total RNA and a constant-region primer. Three nested multiplex PCR rounds, a slightly modified ARM-PCR method, built the TCR beta libraries. It was with TRBV1-TRBV30 forward primers and a C-beta reverse primer that the first two PCR rounds were run, at roughly 10 cycles each. TCRdb passed the multiplex PCR reads through MiXCR, listing each CDR3 protein once. The table shows about 100,000 distinct CDR3 sequences, with about two thirds occurring only once. The sample was liver tumor tissue from sampling region 2. Indicated subset: tumor region T2, inferior pole. All receptors derive from an older woman with primary liver carcinoma and hepatitis B virus infection.

This clonotype was detected only once. The J gene is TRBJ2-5, the V gene TRBV29-1; 9 nucleotides align to TRBD2. Germline lookup yields CDR1 SQVTM and CDR2 ANQGSEA. CDR3 length: 15 amino acids. CDR3 sequence (DNA): TGCAACATTGAAATAGCGGGAGCCGCTCAGGAGACCCAGTACTTC. It encodes CNIEIAGAAQETQYF.

This clonotype was detected only once. The V and J genes are TRBV30 and TRBJ1-1, with D maybe TRBD1 (5 bases). Germline V gene data show CDR1 as GTSNPN and CDR2 as SVGIG (reference sequence). V dropped 3 bases and J dropped 5 bases, with 25 bases sitting between them. The CDR3 totals 17 residues. The CDR3 region is CAWSPRGELRRWTEAFF. CDR3 in DNA: TGTGCCTGGAGCCCAAGAGGGGAACTCAGACGGTGGACTGAAGCTTTCTTT.

There are many counts of this clonotype. The rearrangement links TRBV28 to TRBJ2-1; D uncertain. The germline gives CDR1 MDHEN, CDR2 SYDVKM. The V end was cut by 4 bases, the J end by 12 bases, with 10 bases between. This CDR3 comprises 11 residues. CDR3 loop: CASSSSASQFF. The CDR3 coding sequence is TGTGCCAGCAGTTCCTCGGCTTCGCAGTTCTTC.

Of note for this clonotype: Relative to the germline gene, one junction end is altered; a read error may explain this. V is TRBV24-1 and J is TRBJ2-7; TRBD2 might be the D (6 bases). Germline lookup yields CDR1 KGHDR and CDR2 SFDVKD. This CDR3 region has 17 residues. In DNA form, the CDR3 reads TGTGCCACCAGTGATGGAGGATCGCCGGAGGGCCTGGGCGAACAGTATTTC. It translates to CATSDGGSPEGLGEQYF.

Concerning this clonotype: The junction departs from germline at one end; a sequencing error may be responsible. This chain connects TRBV6-2 or TRBV6-3 to TRBJ1-4, with D perhaps TRBD1 (5 bases). The CDR3 contains 14 residues. Germline values: CDR1 MNHEY, CDR2 SVGEGT. CDR3 sequence: CARSSGTADEKLFF. The CDR3 DNA reads TGTGCCCGCAGTTCCGGGACGGCGGATGAGAAACTGTTTTTT.

The genes are TRBV30 and TRBJ1-2, with 11 positions matching TRBD1. The CDR3 contains 15 residues. Germline V gives CDR1 GTSNPN, CDR2 SVGIG (reference sequence). V was pared by 3 bases and J by 4 bases, with 7 bases of the junction left unmatched. The CDR3 spells CAWRDRDRGTYGYTF. The CDR3 nucleotides read TGTGCCTGGAGAGACAGGGACAGGGGGACCTATGGCTACACCTTC.

This clonotype was detected once. The J gene is TRBJ1-4, the V gene TRBV11-2; D might be TRBD1 (5 bases). The CDR3 runs 19 residues. CDR1 and CDR2 from the germline V gene are SGHAT and FQNNGV. The V end was cut by 1 base, the J end by 14 bases, with 32 bases between. The CDR3 protein is CASSLAGAQESSVGLELFF. CDR3 DNA sequence: TGTGCCAGCAGCTTAGCGGGAGCACAGGAGTCCTCGGTGGGCTTAGAGCTGTTTTTT.

V gene TRBV4-1 combines with J gene TRBJ2-1; D gene ambiguous. CDR1 MGHRA and CDR2 YSYEKL come from the germline V gene. V lost 2 bases to trimming and J lost 5 bases, with 13 bases between them. The CDR3 spans 15 residues. CDR3: CASSQSAIEDNEQFF. The CDR3 nucleotides read TGCGCCAGCAGCCAATCTGCAATAGAGGACAATGAGCAGTTCTTC.

At least ten counts were recorded for this clonotype. The chain is built from TRBV29-1 and TRBJ2-3, with D possibly being TRBD1 (5 bases). V was pared by 4 bases and J by 4 bases, with 15 bases between. Germline CDR1 and CDR2: SQVTM and ANQGSEA. This CDR3 region has 14 residues. CDR3 loop: CSVVRQMHSDTQYF. The CDR3 nucleotides read TGCAGCGTTGTCCGACAGATGCACTCAGATACGCAGTATTTT.

Notes on this clonotype: A read error may produce the germline difference seen at one junction end. This chain connects TRBV11-3 to TRBJ2-2; tentatively, D is TRBD2 (5 bases). Germline lookup yields CDR1 SGHNT and CDR2 YENEEA. The CDR3 extends over 15 amino acids. The CDR3: CASSLDKGNTGELIF. For the CDR3, the DNA is TGTGCCAGCAGCTTAGACAAAGGGAATACCGGGGAGCTGATTTTT.

Comment on this clonotype: Possible read error: a much larger clone is one base away. The chain recombines TRBV28 with TRBJ2-4; possible D gene TRBD2, 6 bases. The CDR3 runs to 18 residues. CDR1 is MDHEN, CDR2 SYDVKM, per germline. V shed 5 bases and J shed 3 bases, with 23 bases lying between them. In nucleotides, the CDR3 is TGTGCCAGCAGTCCGTCCGTGGAGGGACCTCGTGACAAAAACATTCAGTACTTC. Its translation: CASSPSVEGPRDKNIQYF.

Here the CDR3 reads CASISRVAGGWDKQFF. CDR3 coding DNA: TGTGCCAGCATCTCCCGAGTAGCGGGAGGGTGGGATAAGCAGTTCTTC. The rearrangement uses TRBV11-2 and TRBJ2-1; 11 bases fit TRBD2. This CDR3 is 16 amino acids long. V lost 7 bases to trimming and J lost 11 bases; unmatched junction nucleotides: 16. The germline V gene has CDR1 SGHAT and CDR2 FQNNGV.

The CDR3 protein is CSGAQVHYGYTF. CDR3 bases: TGCAGCGGTGCCCAGGTACATTATGGCTACACCTTC. The V call is TRBV29-1, the J call TRBJ1-2; D uncertain. CDR1 is SQVTM and CDR2 is ANQGSEA in the germline V gene. Trimming removed 7 bases from V and 5 bases from J, with 14 bases in between. CDR3 size: 12 residues.

Concerning this clonotype: This may stem from a read error, because a much larger clone lies one nucleotide away. V and J are TRBV30 and TRBJ2-3; 8 positions agree with TRBD2. This CDR3 spans 15 amino acids. Germline CDR1 and CDR2: GTSNPN and SVGIG (reference sequence). With 8 bases clipped from V and 4 bases from J, the junction kept 14 bases outside the gene matches. CDR3 amino acids: CARSPGLEGPDTQYF. CDR3 nucleotide sequence: TGTGCCAGATCACCGGGACTAGAGGGACCAGATACGCAGTATTTT.

The CDR3 DNA follows: TGTGCCAACAGTCTGCGACGGTGGAATACGCAGTATTTT. It specifies CANSLRRWNTQYF. V usage is TRBV11-2 and J usage is TRBJ2-3, with D uncertain. Germline assignment: CDR1 SGHAT and CDR2 FQNNGV. V shed 10 bases and J shed 7 bases, with 18 bases lying between them. The CDR3 is made up of 13 amino acids.

Remarks on this clonotype: A read error may produce the germline difference seen at one junction end. The genes are TRBV6-2 or TRBV6-3 and TRBJ1-1; D is unresolved. The CDR3 contains 13 residues. Germline V gene lookup returns CDR1 MNHEY and CDR2 SVGEGT. This CDR3 reads CVSSYDDNTEALF. The DNA for the CDR3 is TGTGTAAGCAGTTACGATGACAACACTGAAGCTCTCTTT.

This clonotype was detected once. This may arise from a read error, as a much more abundant clone is one base away. The genes are TRBV5-4 and TRBJ2-1, with 10 bases aligning to TRBD2. The CDR3 has 17 amino acids. Germline CDR1 reads SGHNT; CDR2 reads YYREEE (reference sequence). CDR3 sequence: CASSAMAGTSVVNERFF. CDR3 sequence (DNA): TGTGCCAGCAGCGCCATGGCCGGGACTAGCGTAGTCAATGAGCGGTTCTTC. Full variable domain (missing parts from reference TRBV5-4 and TRBJ2-1): ETGVTQSPTHLIKTRGQQVTLRCSSQSGHNTVSWYQQALGQGPQFIFQYYREEENGRGNFPPRFSGLQFPNYSSELNVNALELDDSALYLCASSAMAGTSVVNERFFGPGTRLTVL.

The chain carries TRBV11-2 and TRBJ2-7; D is possibly TRBD1 or TRBD2 (6 bases each). The germline V gene encodes CDR1 SGHAT and CDR2 FQNNGV. The CDR3 is 13 residues long. CDR3 loop: CVSSGQGPYEQYF. DNA for the CDR3: TGTGTAAGCAGCGGGCAGGGGCCCTACGAGCAGTACTTC.

Details on this clonotype: Being one base from a much bigger clone, this may be a read error. The chain couples TRBV5-1 to TRBJ1-1, with TRBD1 as a possible D gene (5 bases). The CDR3 sequence is 13 residues long. CDR1 is SGHRS and CDR2 is YFSETQ in the germline V gene. The chain's CDR3 is CSSREEVVTEAFF. The CDR3 bases are TGCTCCAGCAGGGAGGAGGTGGTAACTGAAGCTTTCTTT. The whole variable domain, filled in from reference TRBV5-1 and TRBJ1-1, reads KAGVTQTPRYLIKTRGQQVTLSCSPISGHRSVSWYQQTPGQGLQFLFEYFSETQRNKGNFPGRFSGRQFSNSRSEMNVSTLELGDSALYLCSSREEVVTEAFFGQGTRLTVV.

Note on this clonotype: Mismatch with germline at one junction end may stem from a read error. This chain joins TRBV29-1 and TRBJ1-1; no firm D call. The CDR3 contains 13 residues. CDR1 and CDR2 (germline): SQVTM, ANQGSEA. Written as DNA, the CDR3 is TGTAGCGTTAAAACCCCCAAGAACACTGAAGCTTCCTTT. It encodes CSVKTPKNTEASF.

This rearrangement joins TRBV11-2 to TRBJ1-2; a possible D gene is TRBD1 (6 bases). The CDR3 totals 16 residues. The V end was cut by 8 bases, the J end by 13 bases, with 32 bases between. Germline-derived CDR1 and CDR2 are SGHAT and FQNNGV. This CDR3 is CASCLGTPEGFYACTF. The CDR3 bases are TGTGCCAGCTGCCTCGGGACACCGGAGGGGTTCTATGCCTGCACCTTC.

V usage is TRBV11-2 and J usage is TRBJ2-7, with D possibly being TRBD1 or TRBD2 (5 bases each). The CDR3 contains 15 residues. Trimming left V 7 bases short and J 2 bases short, with 18 bases between. The V gene's germline CDR1 is SGHAT and CDR2 FQNNGV. CDR3 region: CASTMGRTATYEQYF. In DNA, the CDR3 is TGTGCCAGCACCATGGGACGGACTGCTACCTACGAGCAGTACTTC.